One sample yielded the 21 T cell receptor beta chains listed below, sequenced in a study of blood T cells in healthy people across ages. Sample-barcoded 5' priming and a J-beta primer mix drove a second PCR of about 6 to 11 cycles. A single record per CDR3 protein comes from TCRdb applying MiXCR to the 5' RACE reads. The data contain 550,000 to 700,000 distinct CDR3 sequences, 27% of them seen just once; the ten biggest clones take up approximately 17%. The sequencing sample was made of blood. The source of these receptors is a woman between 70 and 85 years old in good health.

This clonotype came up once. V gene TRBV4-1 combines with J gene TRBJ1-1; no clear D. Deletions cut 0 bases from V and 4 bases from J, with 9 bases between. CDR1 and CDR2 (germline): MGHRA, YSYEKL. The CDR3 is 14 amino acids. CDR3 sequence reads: CASSQDGRSTEAFF. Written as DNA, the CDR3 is TGCGCCAGCAGCCAAGACGGGCGGAGCACTGAAGCTTTCTTT.

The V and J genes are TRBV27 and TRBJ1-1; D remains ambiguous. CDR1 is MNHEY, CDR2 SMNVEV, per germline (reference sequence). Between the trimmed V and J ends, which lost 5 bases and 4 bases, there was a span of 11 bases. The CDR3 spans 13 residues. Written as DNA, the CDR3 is TGTGCCAGCAGTCCGAGGGCCGGCACTGAAGCTTTCTTT. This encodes CASSPRAGTEAFF.

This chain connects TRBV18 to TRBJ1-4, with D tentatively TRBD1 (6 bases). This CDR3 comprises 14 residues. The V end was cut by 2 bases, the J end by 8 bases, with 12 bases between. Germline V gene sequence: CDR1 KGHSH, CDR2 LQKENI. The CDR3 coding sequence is TGTGCCAGCTCACCAACTACAGGGAGCGAAAAACTGTTTTTT. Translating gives CASSPTTGSEKLFF. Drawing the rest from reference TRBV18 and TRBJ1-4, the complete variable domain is NAGVMQNPRHLVRRRGQEARLRCSPMKGHSHVYWYRQLPEEGLKFMVYLQKENIIDESGMPKERFSAEFPKEGPSILRIQQVVRGDSAAYFCASSPTTGSEKLFFGSGTQLSVL.

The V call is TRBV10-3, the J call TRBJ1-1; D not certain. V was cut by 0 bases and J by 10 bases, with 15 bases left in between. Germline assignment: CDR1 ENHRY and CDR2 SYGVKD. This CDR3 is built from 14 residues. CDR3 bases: TGTGCCATCAGTGAGTCCAAGTATGAGAATGGAGCTTTCTTT. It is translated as CAISESKYENGAFF.

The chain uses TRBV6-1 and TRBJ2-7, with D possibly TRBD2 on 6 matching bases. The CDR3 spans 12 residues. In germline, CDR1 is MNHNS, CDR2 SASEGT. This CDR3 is CASGVSSYEQYF. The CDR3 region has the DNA TGTGCATCGGGGGTCTCCTCCTACGAGCAGTACTTC.

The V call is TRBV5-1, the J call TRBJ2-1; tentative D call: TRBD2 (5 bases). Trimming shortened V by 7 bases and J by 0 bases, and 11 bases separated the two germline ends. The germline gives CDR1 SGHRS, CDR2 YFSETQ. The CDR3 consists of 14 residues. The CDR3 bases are TGCGCCAGCGGGAGCCTAAGCTCCTACAATGAGCAGTTCTTC. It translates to CASGSLSSYNEQFF.

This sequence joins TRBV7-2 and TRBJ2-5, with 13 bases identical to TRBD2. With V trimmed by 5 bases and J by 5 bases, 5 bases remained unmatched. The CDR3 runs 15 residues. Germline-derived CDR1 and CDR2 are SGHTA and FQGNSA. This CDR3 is CASSRGLAGRETQYF. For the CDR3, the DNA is TGTGCCAGCAGCCGGGGACTAGCGGGGAGGGAGACCCAGTACTTC.

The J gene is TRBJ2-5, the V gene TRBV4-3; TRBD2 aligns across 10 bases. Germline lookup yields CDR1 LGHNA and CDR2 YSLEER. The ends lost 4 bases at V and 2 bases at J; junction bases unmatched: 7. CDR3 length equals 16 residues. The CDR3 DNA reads TGCGCCAGCAGCCCCCGAGCGGGGGGGGTTCAAGAGACCCAGTACTTC. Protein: CASSPRAGGVQETQYF.

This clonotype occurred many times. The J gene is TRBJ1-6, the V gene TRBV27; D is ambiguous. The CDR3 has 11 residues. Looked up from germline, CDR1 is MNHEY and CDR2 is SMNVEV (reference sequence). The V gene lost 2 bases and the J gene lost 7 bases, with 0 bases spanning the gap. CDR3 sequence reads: CASSLNSPLHF. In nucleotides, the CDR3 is TGTGCCAGCAGTTTAAATTCACCCCTCCACTTT.

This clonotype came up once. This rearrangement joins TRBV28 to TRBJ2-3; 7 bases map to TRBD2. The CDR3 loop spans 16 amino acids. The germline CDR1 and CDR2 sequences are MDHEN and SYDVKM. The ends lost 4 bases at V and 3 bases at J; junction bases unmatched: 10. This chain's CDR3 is CASSSIRGDWTDTQYF. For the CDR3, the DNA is TGTGCCAGCAGTTCCATCCGGGGGGATTGGACAGATACGCAGTATTTT.

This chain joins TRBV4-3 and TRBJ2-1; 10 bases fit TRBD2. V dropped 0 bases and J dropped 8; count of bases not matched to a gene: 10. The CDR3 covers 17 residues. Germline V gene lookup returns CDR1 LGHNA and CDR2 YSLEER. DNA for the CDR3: TGCGCCAGCAGCCAAGAAGGAGGGAGCGGGGGGGCCTATGAGCAGTTCTTC. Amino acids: CASSQEGGSGGAYEQFF.

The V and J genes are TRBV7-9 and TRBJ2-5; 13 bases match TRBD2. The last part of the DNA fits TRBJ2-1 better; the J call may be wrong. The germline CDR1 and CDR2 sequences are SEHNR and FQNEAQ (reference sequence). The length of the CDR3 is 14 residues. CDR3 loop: CASSPTSGGYEQFF. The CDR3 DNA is TGTGCCAGCAGCCCGACTAGCGGGGGGTATGAGCAGTTCTTC.

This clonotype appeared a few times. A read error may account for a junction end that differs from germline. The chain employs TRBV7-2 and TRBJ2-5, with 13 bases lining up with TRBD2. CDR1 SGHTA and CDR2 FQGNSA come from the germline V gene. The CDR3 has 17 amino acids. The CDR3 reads CASSPLTSGGYLDEQLF. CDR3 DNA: TGTGCCAGCAGCCCCCTGACTAGCGGGGGGTATCTCGATGAGCAGCTCTTC.

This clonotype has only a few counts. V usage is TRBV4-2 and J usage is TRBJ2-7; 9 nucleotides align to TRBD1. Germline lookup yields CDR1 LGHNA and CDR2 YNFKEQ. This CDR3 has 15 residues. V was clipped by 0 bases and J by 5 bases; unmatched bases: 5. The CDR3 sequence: CASSQDPGQGNEQYF. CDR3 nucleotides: TGTGCCAGCAGCCAAGACCCGGGACAGGGCAACGAGCAGTACTTC.

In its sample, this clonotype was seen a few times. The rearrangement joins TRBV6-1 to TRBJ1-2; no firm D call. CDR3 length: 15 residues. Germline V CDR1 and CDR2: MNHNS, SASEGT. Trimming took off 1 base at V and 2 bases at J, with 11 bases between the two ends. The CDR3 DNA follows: TGTGCCAGCAGTGAAGGTGTGTCTGGGAACTATGGCTACACCTTC. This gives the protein CASSEGVSGNYGYTF.

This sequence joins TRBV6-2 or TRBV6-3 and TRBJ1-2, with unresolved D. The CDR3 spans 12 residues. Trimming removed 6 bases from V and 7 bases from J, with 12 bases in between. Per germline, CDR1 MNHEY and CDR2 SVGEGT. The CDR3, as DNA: TGTGCCAGCAGCGAGGGATCGAGTGGCTACACCTTC. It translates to CASSEGSSGYTF.

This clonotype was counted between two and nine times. The CDR3 reads CASTLASPTQYF. The DNA of the CDR3 is TGTGCCAGCACCCTTGCGTCACCTACGCAGTATTTT. The rearrangement links TRBV2 to TRBJ2-3, with no clear D. Per the germline V gene, CDR1 is SNHLY and CDR2 is FYNNEI. CDR3 length: 12 residues. The V end lost 7 bases, the J end lost 8 bases, and 13 bases lay between the germline ends.

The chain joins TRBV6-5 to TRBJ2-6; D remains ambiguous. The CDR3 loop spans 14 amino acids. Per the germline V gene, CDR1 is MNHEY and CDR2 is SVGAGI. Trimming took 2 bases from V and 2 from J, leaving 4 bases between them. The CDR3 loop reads CASSYGAGANVLTF. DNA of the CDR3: TGTGCCAGCAGTTACGGAGCTGGGGCCAACGTCCTGACTTTC.

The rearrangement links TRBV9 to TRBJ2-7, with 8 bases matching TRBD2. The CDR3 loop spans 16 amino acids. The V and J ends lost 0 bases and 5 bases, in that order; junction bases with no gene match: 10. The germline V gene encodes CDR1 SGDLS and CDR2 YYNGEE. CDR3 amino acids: CASSVVVQAGAHEQYF. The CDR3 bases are TGTGCCAGCAGCGTAGTGGTGCAAGCGGGGGCGCACGAGCAGTACTTC.

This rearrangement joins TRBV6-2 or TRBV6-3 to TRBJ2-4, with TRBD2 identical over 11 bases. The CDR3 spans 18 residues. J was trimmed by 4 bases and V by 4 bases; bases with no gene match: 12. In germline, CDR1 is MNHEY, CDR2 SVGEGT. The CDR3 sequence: CASSSRGASGGPKNIQYF. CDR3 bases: TGTGCCAGCAGTTCCCGAGGAGCTAGCGGGGGGCCTAAAAACATTCAGTACTTC.

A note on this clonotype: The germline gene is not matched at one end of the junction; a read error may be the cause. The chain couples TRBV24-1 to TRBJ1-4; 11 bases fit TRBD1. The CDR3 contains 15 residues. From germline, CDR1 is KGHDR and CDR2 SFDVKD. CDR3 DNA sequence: TGTGCCACCAGTGATTCGGGACAGGGGGACCAAAAACCGTTTTTT. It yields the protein CATSDSGQGDQKPFF.